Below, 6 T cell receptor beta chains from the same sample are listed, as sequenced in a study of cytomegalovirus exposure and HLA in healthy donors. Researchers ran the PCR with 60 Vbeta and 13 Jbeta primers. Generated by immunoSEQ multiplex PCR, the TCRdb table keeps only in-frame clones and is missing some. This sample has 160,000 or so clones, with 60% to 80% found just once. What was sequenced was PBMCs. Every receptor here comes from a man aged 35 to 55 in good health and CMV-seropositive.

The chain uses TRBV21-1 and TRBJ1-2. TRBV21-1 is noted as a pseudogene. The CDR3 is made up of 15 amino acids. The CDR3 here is CASSKTRGINYGYTF. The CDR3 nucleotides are TGTGCCAGCAGCAAAACGAGAGGCATTAACTATGGCTACACCTTC.

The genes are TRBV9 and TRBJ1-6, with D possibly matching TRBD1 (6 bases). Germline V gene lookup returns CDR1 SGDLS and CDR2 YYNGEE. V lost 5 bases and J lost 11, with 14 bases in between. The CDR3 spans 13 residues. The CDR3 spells CASSAQRQAPLHF. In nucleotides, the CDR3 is TGTGCCAGCAGTGCTCAACGACAGGCACCCCTCCACTTT.

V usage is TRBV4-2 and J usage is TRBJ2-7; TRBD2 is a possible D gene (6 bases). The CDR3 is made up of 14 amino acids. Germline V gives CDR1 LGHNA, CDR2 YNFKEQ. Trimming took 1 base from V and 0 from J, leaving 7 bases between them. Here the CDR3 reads CASSQVGSSYEQYF. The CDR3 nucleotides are TGTGCCAGCAGCCAAGTCGGGAGCTCCTACGAGCAGTACTTC.

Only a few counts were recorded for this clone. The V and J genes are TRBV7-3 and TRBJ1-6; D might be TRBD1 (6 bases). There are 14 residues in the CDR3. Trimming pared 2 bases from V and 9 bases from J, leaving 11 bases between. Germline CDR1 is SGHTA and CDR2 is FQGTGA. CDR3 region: CASSLARGRSPLHF. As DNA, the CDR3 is TGTGCCAGCAGCTTAGCCAGGGGCCGTTCACCCCTCCACTTT.

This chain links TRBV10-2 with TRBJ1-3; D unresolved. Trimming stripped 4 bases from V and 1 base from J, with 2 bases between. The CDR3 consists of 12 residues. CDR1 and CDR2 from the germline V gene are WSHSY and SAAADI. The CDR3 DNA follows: TGCGCCAGCAGTGCTTCTGGAAACACCATATATTTT. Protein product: CASSASGNTIYF.

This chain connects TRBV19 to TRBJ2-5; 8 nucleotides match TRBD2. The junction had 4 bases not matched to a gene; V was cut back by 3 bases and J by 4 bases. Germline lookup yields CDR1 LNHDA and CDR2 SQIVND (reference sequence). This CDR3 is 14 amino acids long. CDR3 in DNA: TGTGCCAGTAGTATGAACGGGAGGGTAGAGACCCAGTACTTC. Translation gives CASSMNGRVETQYF.